These 22 T cell receptor beta chains were all obtained from the same sample, sequenced in a study of T-cell memory formation after mild COVID-19. MiXCR, applied by TCRdb to the 5' RACE reads, yields one record per CDR3 protein. The table records roughly 310,000 distinct CDR3 sequences, approximately 16% of them present only once. Sequenced input: PBMCs or a T cell subset sorted from them (not recorded which). All receptors come from a man younger than 30 who had mild COVID-19 (a few samples of this study predate the infection). Cell type and time point are not known.

The chain couples TRBV4-3 to TRBJ2-1; maybe TRBD1 (7 bases). Trimming stripped 1 base from V and 10 bases from J, with 14 bases between. The CDR3 length is 14 residues. CDR1 is LGHNA, CDR2 YSLEER, per germline. The CDR3 region is CASSQGRGLEEQFF. CDR3 DNA: TGCGCCAGCAGCCAAGGGAGGGGGCTGGAAGAGCAGTTCTTC.

The rearrangement joins TRBV4-1 to TRBJ2-7; a weak D match, TRBD2 (6 bases). This CDR3 is built from 14 residues. CDR1 and CDR2 (germline): MGHRA, YSYEKL. Trimming pared 1 base from V and 3 bases from J, leaving 10 bases between. This CDR3 reads CASSQGLRGYEQYF. CDR3 DNA sequence: TGCGCCAGCAGCCAAGGGTTGCGGGGCTACGAGCAGTACTTC.

The CDR3 region is CASSSDRASYNEQFF. CDR3 DNA sequence: TGTGCCAGCAGCTCTGACAGGGCTTCCTACAATGAGCAGTTCTTC. V usage is TRBV7-3 and J usage is TRBJ2-1; 7 bases align to TRBD1. The CDR3 is made up of 15 amino acids. CDR1 is SGHTA and CDR2 is FQGTGA in the germline V gene. V gave up 4 bases and J gave up 1 base; unmatched junction bases: 4.

The sample holds a few counts of this clonotype. J is TRBJ2-3 and V is TRBV5-1, with 8 bases identical to TRBD1. Germline assignment: CDR1 SGHRS and CDR2 YFSETQ. V lost 3 bases, J lost 6 bases, and 6 bases stayed unmatched. The CDR3 consists of 14 residues. CDR3 region: CASSSTGVGDTQYF. The CDR3 DNA follows: TGCGCCAGCAGCTCGACAGGGGTCGGGGATACGCAGTATTTT.

This clonotype showed up just a few times. The chain couples TRBV12-3 or TRBV12-4 to TRBJ2-5; D call uncertain. Trimming took off 5 bases at V and 5 bases at J, with 21 bases between the two ends. The CDR3 has 16 residues. In DNA, the CDR3 is TGTGCCAGCAGTCCTCCACGGTCATTCCTCGGGGAGACCCAGTACTTC. Translated: CASSPPRSFLGETQYF.

This clonotype has a single count. The rearrangement uses TRBV4-2 and TRBJ2-2; perhaps TRBD2 as D (5 bases). Trimming removed 0 bases from V and 6 bases from J, with 8 bases in between. The germline CDR1 and CDR2 sequences are LGHNA and YNFKEQ. CDR3 length: 14 residues. CDR3 region: CASSQEAGAGELFF. The CDR3, as DNA: TGTGCCAGCAGCCAAGAGGCCGGGGCCGGGGAGCTGTTTTTT.

The J gene is TRBJ1-3, the V gene TRBV14; D possibly corresponds to TRBD1 (5 bases). CDR1 is SGHDN, CDR2 FVKESK, per germline. V lost 2 bases and J 0 bases, leaving 11 bases between the germline ends. The CDR3 is 16 amino acids. The CDR3 DNA sequence: TGTGCCAGCAGCCAACCCCCCGGGACCTCTGGAAACACCATATATTTT. Residues: CASSQPPGTSGNTIYF.

The chain has TRBV7-2 and TRBJ2-3; tentatively, D is TRBD1 (6 bases). Looked up from germline, CDR1 is SGHTA and CDR2 is FQGNSA. V dropped 4 bases and J dropped 3 bases, with 11 bases sitting between them. The CDR3 contains 14 residues. CDR3 nucleotides: TGTGCCAGCAGCTCTCAAACAGGGACAGATACGCAGTATTTT. Protein sequence: CASSSQTGTDTQYF.

The chain recombines TRBV19 with TRBJ1-5; TRBD1 matches at 7 bases. Germline trimming cut 6 bases from V and 1 base from J; bases unmatched to any gene: 6. The CDR3 contains 15 residues. Germline assignment: CDR1 LNHDA and CDR2 SQIVND (reference sequence). CDR3 sequence reads: CASSAQGSSNQPQHF. Written as DNA, the CDR3 is TGTGCCAGTAGCGCACAGGGGTCGAGCAATCAGCCCCAGCATTTT.

This clonotype was observed a few times. V usage is TRBV7-3 and J usage is TRBJ2-1; TRBD2 is a possible D gene (5 bases). Germline V gene sequence: CDR1 SGHTA, CDR2 FQGTGA. The CDR3 runs 12 residues. Trimming took off 5 bases at V and 9 bases at J, with 11 bases between the two ends. The CDR3 reads CASSQRGFEQFF. CDR3 in DNA: TGTGCCAGCAGCCAACGAGGGTTTGAGCAGTTCTTC. Supplemented by reference TRBV7-3 and TRBJ2-1, the full variable domain reads GAGVSQTPSNKVTEKGKYVELRCDPISGHTALYWYRQSLGQGPEFLIYFQGTGAADDSGLPNDRFFAVRPEGSVSTLKIQRTERGDSAVYLCASSQRGFEQFFGPGTRLTVL.

This clonotype was detected only a few times. The rearrangement links TRBV4-1 to TRBJ2-1, with 9 positions matching TRBD1. This CDR3 region has 16 residues. Trimming cost V 3 bases and J 8 bases; bases outside gene matches: 11. The V gene's germline CDR1 is MGHRA and CDR2 YSYEKL. Here the CDR3 reads CASSQHRGLKGDEQFF. CDR3 in DNA: TGCGCCAGCAGCCAGCACAGGGGGCTCAAAGGGGATGAGCAGTTCTTC.

This clonotype was seen more than once but under ten times. The chain uses TRBV30 and TRBJ2-1, with D unclear. CDR3 size: 10 residues. Germline assignment: CDR1 GTSNPN and CDR2 SVGIG (reference sequence). V was clipped by 0 bases and J by 9 bases, with 3 bases between them. The CDR3 DNA reads as TGTGCCTGGAGTGTACTTGAGCAGTTCTTC. It translates to CAWSVLEQFF. Drawing the rest from reference TRBV30 and TRBJ2-1, the complete variable domain is SQTIHQWPATLVQPVGSPLSLECTVEGTSNPNLYWYRQAAGRGLQLLFYSVGIGQISSEVPQNLSASRPQDRQFILSSKKLLLSDSGFYLCAWSVLEQFFGPGTRLTVL.

This clonotype was detected many times. The chain recombines TRBV4-2 with TRBJ2-7; D is unresolved. The CDR3 length is 17 residues. Germline-derived CDR1 and CDR2 are LGHNA and YNFKEQ. V shed 1 base and J shed 3 bases, with 19 bases lying between them. For the CDR3, the DNA is TGTGCCAGCAGCCAAGTAGTTCACAGAAACCAATACTACGAGCAGTACTTC. Translation: CASSQVVHRNQYYEQYF.

The rearrangement links TRBV4-1 to TRBJ2-7; D gene ambiguous. V lost 1 base to trimming and J lost 1 base, with 8 bases between them. Germline values: CDR1 MGHRA, CDR2 YSYEKL. The CDR3 covers 14 residues. CDR3 bases: TGCGCCAGCAGCCAAGGGACGGATTCCTACGAGCAGTACTTC. Translated: CASSQGTDSYEQYF.

The rearrangement links TRBV7-9 to TRBJ1-5, with D unclear. This CDR3 is 15 amino acids long. V was pared by 3 bases and J by 3 bases, with 12 bases between. Germline V CDR1 and CDR2: SEHNR, FQNEAQ (reference sequence). CDR3 in amino acids: CASSFSAEFNQPQHF. DNA for the CDR3: TGTGCCAGCAGCTTTTCGGCGGAATTCAATCAGCCCCAGCATTTT.

This chain joins TRBV7-2 and TRBJ1-1; TRBD1 matches 8 bases. The junction had 7 bases not matched to a gene; V was cut back by 2 bases and J by 8 bases. This CDR3 contains 14 residues. CDR1 and CDR2 (germline): SGHTA, FQGNSA. Here the CDR3 DNA reads TGTGCCAGCAGCTTACGCCAGGGGGCCCACGAAGCTTTCTTT. It codes for CASSLRQGAHEAFF.

This rearrangement joins TRBV7-6 to TRBJ1-6; weak D call: TRBD1 (5 bases). Germline V CDR1 and CDR2: SGHVS, FNYEAQ. The CDR3 consists of 16 residues. V was clipped by 1 base and J by 8 bases, with 15 bases between them. For the CDR3, the DNA is TGTGCCAGCAGCTTAGACCCAAAAGGGGAGGATTCACCCCTCCACTTT. Amino acids: CASSLDPKGEDSPLHF.

A few counts support this clonotype. The chain uses TRBV2 and TRBJ2-3; the D is unclear. There are 13 residues in the CDR3. The germline V gene has CDR1 SNHLY and CDR2 FYNNEI. V lost 8 bases and J 4 bases, leaving 13 bases between the germline ends. As DNA, the CDR3 is TGTGCCAGCCTTCCGGATTTAGCAGATACGCAGTATTTT. Translating it yields CASLPDLADTQYF.

There are a few counts of this clonotype. The chain recombines TRBV7-6 with TRBJ1-6; D gene ambiguous. The CDR3 has 13 residues. The germline V gene encodes CDR1 SGHVS and CDR2 FNYEAQ. V lost 3 bases, J lost 10 bases, and 10 bases lay in between. The CDR3 is CASSLSLGSPLHF. In nucleotides, the CDR3 is TGTGCCAGCAGCTTGTCCCTGGGGTCACCCCTCCACTTT.

This clonotype has more than one count but fewer than ten. This chain links TRBV19 with TRBJ2-2; TRBD1 might be the D (5 bases). The CDR3 sequence is 13 residues long. In germline, CDR1 is LNHDA, CDR2 SQIVND (reference sequence). CDR3 sequence (DNA): TGTGCTACTCTAGGGGCATGGGCCGGGGAGCTGTTTTTT. It is translated as CATLGAWAGELFF.

The V gene is TRBV6-5, the J gene TRBJ1-2; 9 bases align to TRBD1. Losses at the gene ends were 6 bases for V and 4 bases for J; bases not matched to a gene: 6. The CDR3 totals 14 residues. Germline-derived CDR1 and CDR2 are MNHEY and SVGAGI. CDR3 sequence (DNA): TGTGCCAGCAGACTGGGACAGGGTATCTATGGCTACACCTTC. It is translated as CASRLGQGIYGYTF.

The chain links TRBV24-1 to TRBJ2-3, with 8 bases lining up with TRBD2. CDR1 is KGHDR, CDR2 SFDVKD, per germline. The J segment lost 1 base and the V segment lost 2 bases, leaving 4 bases of the junction unmatched. CDR3 length: 16 residues. CDR3 nucleotides: TGTGCCACCAGTGATTCGACAGCGGGGGGCACAGATACGCAGTATTTT. This encodes CATSDSTAGGTDTQYF.